This T cell receptor beta chain was sequenced in a study of T cell responses to AZD1222 COVID-19 vaccine. Study-level findings and limits: Repertoires were collected only later (after the peak T cell response had occurred).

The length of the CDR3 is 14 residues. Looked up from germline, CDR1 is KGHDR and CDR2 is SFDVKD. With 10 bases clipped from V and 2 bases from J, the junction kept 7 bases outside the gene matches. The data were produced by immunoSEQ multiplex PCR, yet TCRdb's version contains in-frame clones alone and is incomplete. The top ten clones hold roughly 7.5% of a sample with approximately 92,000 clones, about 90% of them seen once. A note on this clone: What it recognizes is unknown.

Sequencing used peripheral blood, obtained on day 0 of AZD1222 vaccination. The source of this sequence is an adult in good health. The chain couples TRBV24-1 to TRBJ2-3; 8 nucleotides line up with TRBD1. In DNA form, the CDR3 reads TGTGCCACATCGACAGGGGAAAACACAGATACGCAGTATTTT. This translates into CATSTGENTDTQYF.